This T cell receptor (beta chain) was documented in a study of identical twins. The cDNA had a unique molecular identifier and a template-switch universal primer site. TCRdb analysed the 5' RACE reads with MiXCR anew, one entry per CDR3 protein. This sample yields fewer than 450,000 distinct CDR3 sequences, of which approximately 8.8% are seen a single time; approximately 8.9% belongs to the top ten. The CDR3 sequence is 13 residues long. Notes on this clonotype: A much larger clonotype is one base distant, so this may be a read error.

The sequence was collected from a woman in her forties or fifties in good health. Input material: naive T cells sorted from blood. The chain combines TRBV12-3 or TRBV12-4 with TRBJ2-2, with D tentatively TRBD1 or TRBD2 (5 bases each). As DNA, the CDR3 is TGTGCCAGCAGGAGGGGTTTCTCCGGGGATCTGTTTTTT. It specifies CASRRGFSGDLFF.